This T cell receptor (beta chain) was identified during a study of EBV T-cell therapy then PD-1 blockade in nasopharyngeal carcinoma (dated by TCRdb to the early 2020s). The Qiagen DNeasy Kit was used to extract genomic DNA from the sorted cells. Deep sequencing of the TCR beta chain was done on the immunoSEQ platform. As for how the authors treated the data: The immunoSEQ Analyzer software was used to analyze the repertoire data. In TCRdb, the immuneACCESS table is reduced to in-frame sequences with V and J assigned. These tables do not hold every clone; where another copy was compared, an unresolved V gene accounts for under half, and the others remain unexplained. The DNA gave D and trimming, while V, J and clone size come from that table. The sample has around 20,000 clones on record, about 86% of them singletons. Together, the top ten hold roughly a third of the sample. Per the publication, the time point label means: 266 days after commencement of treatment, after nivolumab therapy. The meaning of the sample's treatment or condition label: AdE1-LMPpoly-expanded autologous EBV-specific T-cell therapy followed by anti-PD-1 nivolumab.

In the case of this clone: Its recognized antigen is unknown. No base quality values were provided; no much bigger clone lies one nucleotide off.

The TCR comes from a man aged 40-49 years with nasopharyngeal carcinoma. The sequences come from CD8+ T cells from blood, collected at approximately day 260 from a patient whose treatment included autologous EBV-specific T cells and nivolumab.

The CDR3 reads CASSLEGAPQNPQETQYF. The base sequence is TGTGCCAGCAGCTTGGAGGGCGCCCCGCAGAACCCTCAAGAGACCCAGTACTTC. Recombination connected TRBV5-4 to TRBJ2-5; the D gene lacks a confident call. From the cysteine up to the phenylalanine, the CDR3 has a length of 18 residues. Just the 54-base CDR3 DNA is kept, in frame starting at base 1. The germline V gene (reference sequence) yields SGHNT for CDR1 and YYREEE for CDR2. V drops 0 bases and J drops 2 bases, leaving 20 bases in between.